The present TCR beta chain was sequenced within a study of blood T cells in healthy people across ages. Study-wide results and caveats: Naive T cell percentage showed a strong correlation with the diversity of TCR beta. The long-lived group displayed more naive CD4+ cells, plus higher diversity, than the aged donors did.

Next came a second PCR, run for about 7 to 11 cycles, which used a sample-barcoded 5' primer along with a J-beta primer mix. TCRdb re-derived calls from the 5' RACE reads in MiXCR, one entry per CDR3 protein. The table includes roughly 1.5 million distinct CDR3 sequences, less than 45% detected once. Looked up from germline, CDR1 is MNHNS and CDR2 is SASEGT. There are 15 residues in the CDR3. Trimming pared 2 bases from V and 10 bases from J, leaving 17 bases between. A few counts support this clonotype. Its antigen is as yet unknown. The source material was blood. This TCR came from a woman under 30 in good health. The rearrangement links TRBV6-1 to TRBJ1-4, with D possibly TRBD1 on 6 matching bases. CDR3 sequence (DNA): TGTGCCAGCAGTGAAATAGTGACAGGCTACTCAAAACTGTTTTTT. It is translated as CASSEIVTGYSKLFF.